A selection of T cell receptor beta chains follows, all from one sample in a study of Ad26.COV2.S vaccination and SARS-CoV-2 variants. Profiled with immunoSEQ multiplex PCR; TCRdb holds only in-frame clones, not every one. The sample yields 500,000 or so clones, around 90% seen once. Material: peripheral blood, obtained in a trial of Ad26.COV2.S vaccine versus placebo. The receptors originated from a person between 18 and 59 years old who received the Ad26.COV2.S COVID-19 vaccine or a placebo. Both conserved end residues are part of each CDR3.

V gene,J gene,CDR3 protein
TRBV27,TRBJ2-3,CASSPRGQFRHTQYF
TRBV29-1,TRBJ2-7,CSVGGGAIGEQYF
TRBV6-2/TRBV6-3,TRBJ1-1,CASSHGPEAFF
TRBV7-9,TRBJ2-3,CASSFGGLSTDTQYF
TRBV9,TRBJ2-2,CASSGSGATNTGELFF
TRBV5-1,TRBJ2-3,CASSERANTQYF
TRBV4-2,TRBJ2-1,CASSQDELLGNEQFF
TRBV15,TRBJ2-3,CATSREWADNSTDTQYF
TRBV7-2,TRBJ2-7,CASSPGGGVLPLYF
TRBV19,TRBJ1-1,CASTVGVMNTEAFF
TRBV15,TRBJ1-2,CATSRVEQVYGYTF
TRBV30,TRBJ2-1,CASGQGNREQFF
TRBV14,TRBJ2-5,CASSPRLAKETQYF
TRBV6-1,TRBJ2-7,CASSDRTPSEQYF
TRBV12-3/TRBV12-4,TRBJ2-7,CASTTDPYEQYF
TRBV25-1,TRBJ2-7,CASSPQGYSYEQYF
TRBV5-4,TRBJ2-1,CASSLFPGTTSYNEQFF
TRBV30,TRBJ1-2,CAWSRIGYTF
TRBV5-8,TRBJ2-5,CASSLGQKEGETQYF
TRBV6-6,TRBJ2-1,CASSETARGEQFF
TRBV27,TRBJ2-5,CASSPLTSMETQYF
TRBV5-5,TRBJ2-3,CASSLGPSLTDTQYF
TRBV28,TRBJ1-5,CASSTQGPSTNQPQHF
TRBV19,TRBJ2-1,CASSTSRGFSDEQFF
TRBV10-2,TRBJ1-1,CASNPNGDYEAFF
TRBV4-2,TRBJ2-7,CASSQAQAYEQYF
TRBV12-5,TRBJ2-1,CASGFSISYNEQFF
TRBV2,TRBJ2-7,CASRVAGGSYEQYF